The source of this T cell receptor beta chain is a study of CD8 T cells in ankylosing spondylitis. Study findings and constraints: What seemed typical of ankylosing spondylitis blood was a TCR beta motif built from roughly eight highly homologous variants.

From the 5' RACE reads, TCRdb called clonotypes with MiXCR, one entry per CDR3 protein. Counted here are about 540,000 distinct CDR3 sequences, about 13% occurring once; the ten biggest clones make up 6.8%. In its sample, this clonotype was seen a few times. Its cognate antigen is unknown. There are 19 residues in the CDR3. V was clipped by 4 bases and J by 0 bases; unmatched bases: 18. In germline, CDR1 is SGHRS, CDR2 YFSETQ. The sequence derives from a male donor with ankylosing spondylitis. The V and J genes are TRBV5-1 and TRBJ1-1, with TRBD1 matching over 7 bases. Sequences were obtained from blood, either unsorted or a sorted T cell fraction (not recorded which). The CDR3 nucleotides are TGCGCCAGCAGCATCGGTGACAGGGACGGTGGTCGGATGAACACTGAAGCTTTCTTT. Translation: CASSIGDRDGGRMNTEAFF. The variable domain in full, completed from reference TRBV5-1 and TRBJ1-1, reads KAGVTQTPRYLIKTRGQQVTLSCSPISGHRSVSWYQQTPGQGLQFLFEYFSETQRNKGNFPGRFSGRQFSNSRSEMNVSTLELGDSALYLCASSIGDRDGGRMNTEAFFGQGTRLTVV.